This T cell receptor (beta chain) was observed in a study of cytomegalovirus exposure and HLA in healthy donors. The study's findings and limits: Researchers left out some V segments, among them TRBV6-2 and TRBV6-3, as indistinguishable. Rare sequences made up most TCRs, while some public TCRs were found in many donors. In an earlier analysis, in some 600 donors, most V segments appeared productive either ~90% or ~30% of the time.

Vbeta (60) and Jbeta (13) primers were used in the PCR. The protocol was immunoSEQ multiplex PCR, while the TCRdb copy is restricted to in-frame clones and leaves out a portion. Found here are approximately 150,000 clones, around 80% of them singletons; the top ten hold around 4.7%. Concerning this clone itself: The antigen is not known.

CDR3 length: 12 residues. Per germline, CDR1 LGHNA and CDR2 YNFKEQ. V gave up 3 bases and J gave up 10 bases, with 10 bases separating them. The gene calls are TRBV4-2 and TRBJ2-4; tentatively, D is TRBD2 (7 bases). This clonotype was sampled from a male donor in good health and CMV-seronegative. The source material was PBMCs. In DNA form, the CDR3 reads TGTGCCAGCAGCCATGGGGGGGCTATTCAGTACTTC. As protein: CASSHGGAIQYF.